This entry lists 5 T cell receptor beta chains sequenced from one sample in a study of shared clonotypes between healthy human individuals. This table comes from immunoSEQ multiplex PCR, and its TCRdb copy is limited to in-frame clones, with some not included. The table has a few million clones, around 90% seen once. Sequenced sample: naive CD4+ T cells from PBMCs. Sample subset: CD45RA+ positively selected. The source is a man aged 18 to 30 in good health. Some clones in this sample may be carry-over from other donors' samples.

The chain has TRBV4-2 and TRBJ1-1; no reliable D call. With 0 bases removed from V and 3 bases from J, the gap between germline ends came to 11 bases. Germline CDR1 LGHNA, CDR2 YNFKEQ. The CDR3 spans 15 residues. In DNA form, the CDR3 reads TGTGCCAGCAGCCAAGATGGTCAAGGTGACACTGAAGCTTTCTTT. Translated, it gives CASSQDGQGDTEAFF.

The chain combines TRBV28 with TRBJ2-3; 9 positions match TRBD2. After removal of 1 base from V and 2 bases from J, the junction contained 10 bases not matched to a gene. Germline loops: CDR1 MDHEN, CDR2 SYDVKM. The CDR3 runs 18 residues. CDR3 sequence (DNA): TGTGCCAGCAGTTTATCTATAATAGCGGGAGCCAACACAGATACGCAGTATTTT. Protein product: CASSLSIIAGANTDTQYF.

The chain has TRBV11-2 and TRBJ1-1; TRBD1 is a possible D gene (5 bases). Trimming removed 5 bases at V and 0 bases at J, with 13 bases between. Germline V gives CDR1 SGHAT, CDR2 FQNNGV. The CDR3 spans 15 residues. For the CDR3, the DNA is TGTGCCAGCAGCCATGGGTGGGGGATGAACACTGAAGCTTTCTTT. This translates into CASSHGWGMNTEAFF.

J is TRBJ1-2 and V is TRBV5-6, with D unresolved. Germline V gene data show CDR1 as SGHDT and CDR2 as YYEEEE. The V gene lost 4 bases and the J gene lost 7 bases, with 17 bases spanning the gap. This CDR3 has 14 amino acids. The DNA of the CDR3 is TGTGCCAGCAGCCCCGGGATAGGGAGGGCTGGCTACACCTTC. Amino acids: CASSPGIGRAGYTF.

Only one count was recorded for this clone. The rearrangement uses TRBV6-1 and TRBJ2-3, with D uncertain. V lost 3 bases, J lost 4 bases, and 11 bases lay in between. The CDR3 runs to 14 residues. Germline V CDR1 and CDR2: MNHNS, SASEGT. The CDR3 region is CASSDKRGADTQYF. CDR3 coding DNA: TGTGCCAGCAGTGACAAAAGAGGCGCAGATACGCAGTATTTT.